This record covers a single T cell receptor (beta chain). The sample is drawn from a study of blood T cell repertoires in COVID-19. About the research overall: COVID-19 samples from acute and convalescent phases originated in the United States, Italy and Spain. The analysed material was cDNA or gDNA that came from T cells, B-cell-depleted T cells, or PBMCs.

This CDR3 has 13 residues. V lost 2 bases to trimming and J lost 4 bases, with 8 bases between them. Germline V lookup: CDR1 MGHRA, CDR2 YSYEKL. Per the study methods: Reference gene primer amplification in the assay estimated nucleated cell counts. TCRdb keeps only in-frame clones here, not all; method: immunoSEQ multiplex PCR. The DNA gave D and trimming, while V, J and clone size come from that table. The sample has fewer than 200,000 clones, around four fifths seen once. Sequenced input: peripheral blood. The chain recombines TRBV4-1 with TRBJ2-5, with D possibly TRBD1 on 5 matching bases. This clonotype originated in a woman in her 70s who had recovered from COVID-19. The CDR3 spells CASSQWQGETQYF. The CDR3, as DNA: TGCGCCAGCAGCCAATGGCAGGGAGAGACCCAGTACTTC.